Listed below are T cell receptor beta chains from one sample, sequenced in a study of shared clonotypes between healthy human individuals. Only in-frame clones appear in the TCRdb table, and some are missing; sequencing was by immunoSEQ multiplex PCR. In the table there are roughly 2,000,000 clones, around 96% of which are singletons. Sequenced input: naive CD8+ T cells sorted from blood. These receptors all stem from a man in his late teens or twenties in good health. Each CDR3 is given with its conserved first and last residue. Fields, in order: J gene, V gene, clone size, D gene, CDR3 protein, CDR3 DNA. A D gene is named only where the DNA matches it firmly. Some rows have no size entry. The others give once, few or many, or a class for an expanded clone.

>TRBJ2-7|TRBV11-1|NA|NA
CASSLAGHSSYEQYF
TGTGCCAGCAGCTTAGCGGGACACTCTTCCTACGAGCAGTACTTC
>TRBJ2-7|TRBV6-1|NA|TRBD2
CASSPTSGGTYEQYF
TGTGCCAGCAGCCCGACTAGCGGGGGTACCTACGAGCAGTACTTC
>TRBJ1-1|TRBV5-4|NA|NA
CASSFYGGLDEAFF
TGTGCCAGCAGCTTTTATGGGGGGTTGGATGAAGCTTTCTTT
>TRBJ2-7|TRBV4-3|NA|NA
CASSQVLGSGYEQYF
TGCGCCAGCAGCCAAGTTCTGGGGTCGGGCTACGAGCAGTACTTC
>TRBJ2-7|TRBV19|NA|NA
CASSPYGSGEEQYF
TGTGCCAGTAGTCCGTATGGGTCAGGAGAGGAGCAGTACTTC
>TRBJ2-7|TRBV4-1|NA|TRBD1
CASSHGTDSSYEQYF
TGCGCCAGCAGCCACGGGACAGACAGCTCCTACGAGCAGTACTTC
>TRBJ2-5|TRBV13|NA|NA
CASSSRRGTQETQYF
TGTGCCAGCAGCTCAAGAAGAGGTACGCAAGAGACCCAGTACTTC
>TRBJ2-7|TRBV11-2|once|TRBD2
CASSFTSGDPYF
TGTGCCAGCAGCTTCACTAGCGGAGACCCGTACTTC
>TRBJ2-3|TRBV2|NA|TRBD2
CASAGTSGTSTDTQYF
TGTGCCAGCGCCGGGACTAGCGGGACTAGCACAGATACGCAGTATTTT
>TRBJ1-6|TRBV4-1|NA|NA
CASSLPPIGSSYNSPLHF
TGCGCCAGCAGCCTGCCCCCCATCGGGAGCTCCTATAATTCACCCCTCCACTTT
>TRBJ2-1|TRBV7-9|NA|NA
CASSPMGQLLRFF
TGTGCCAGCAGCCCGATGGGACAACTACTGAGGTTCTTC
>TRBJ2-7|TRBV2|NA|TRBD1
CASSEYRGPLEQYF
TGTGCCAGCAGTGAATACAGGGGGCCCCTCGAGCAGTACTTC
>TRBJ1-2|TRBV27|NA|NA
CASSLTAAGVDGYTF
TGTGCCAGCAGTTTGACCGCGGCGGGGGTAGATGGCTACACCTTC